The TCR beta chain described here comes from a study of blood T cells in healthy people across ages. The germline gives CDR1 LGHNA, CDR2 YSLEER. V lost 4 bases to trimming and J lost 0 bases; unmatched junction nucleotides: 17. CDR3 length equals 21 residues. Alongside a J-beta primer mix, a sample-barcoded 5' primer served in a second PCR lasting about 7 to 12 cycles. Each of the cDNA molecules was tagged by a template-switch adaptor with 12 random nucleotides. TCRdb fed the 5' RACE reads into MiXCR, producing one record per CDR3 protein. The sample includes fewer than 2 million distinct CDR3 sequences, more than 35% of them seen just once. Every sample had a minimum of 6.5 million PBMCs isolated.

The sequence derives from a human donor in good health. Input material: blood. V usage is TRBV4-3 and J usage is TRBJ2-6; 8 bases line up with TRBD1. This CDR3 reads CASSRHYSPGQAISGANVLTF. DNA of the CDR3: TGCGCCAGCAGCCGTCACTATAGCCCGGGACAGGCGATCTCTGGGGCCAACGTCCTGACTTTC.